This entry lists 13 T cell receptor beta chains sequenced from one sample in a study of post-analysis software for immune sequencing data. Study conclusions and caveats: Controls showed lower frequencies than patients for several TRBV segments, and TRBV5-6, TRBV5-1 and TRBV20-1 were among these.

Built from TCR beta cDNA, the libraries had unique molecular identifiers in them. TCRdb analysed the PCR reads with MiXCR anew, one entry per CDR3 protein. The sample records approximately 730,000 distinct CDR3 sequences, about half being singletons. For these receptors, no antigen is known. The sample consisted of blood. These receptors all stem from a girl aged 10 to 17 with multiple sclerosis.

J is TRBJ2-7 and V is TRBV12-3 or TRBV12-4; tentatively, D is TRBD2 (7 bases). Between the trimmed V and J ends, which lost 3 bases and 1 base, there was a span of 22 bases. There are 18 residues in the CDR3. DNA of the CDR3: TGTGCCAGCAGTTTTAAAAGCGGGACAAATTTTTTTTCCTACGAGCAGTACTTC. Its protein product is CASSFKSGTNFFSYEQYF.

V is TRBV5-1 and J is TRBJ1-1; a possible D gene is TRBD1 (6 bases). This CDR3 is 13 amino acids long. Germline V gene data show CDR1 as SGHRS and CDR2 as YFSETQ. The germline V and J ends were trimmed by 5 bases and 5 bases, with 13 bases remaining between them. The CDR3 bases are TGCGCCAGCAGTACCTGGACAGAAACTGAAGCTTTCTTT. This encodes CASSTWTETEAFF. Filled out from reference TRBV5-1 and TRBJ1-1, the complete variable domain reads KAGVTQTPRYLIKTRGQQVTLSCSPISGHRSVSWYQQTPGQGLQFLFEYFSETQRNKGNFPGRFSGRQFSNSRSEMNVSTLELGDSALYLCASSTWTETEAFFGQGTRLTVV.

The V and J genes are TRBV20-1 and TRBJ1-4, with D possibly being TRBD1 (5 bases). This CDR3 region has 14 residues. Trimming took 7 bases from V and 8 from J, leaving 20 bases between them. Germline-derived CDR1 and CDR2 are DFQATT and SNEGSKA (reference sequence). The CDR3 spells CSVEETGRREKLFF. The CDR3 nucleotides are TGCAGTGTCGAGGAAACGGGACGAAGGGAAAAACTGTTTTTT.

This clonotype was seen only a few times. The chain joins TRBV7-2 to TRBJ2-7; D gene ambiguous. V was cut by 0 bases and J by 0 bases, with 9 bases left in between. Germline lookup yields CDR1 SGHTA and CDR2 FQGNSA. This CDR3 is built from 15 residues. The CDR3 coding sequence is TGTGCCAGCAGCTTAGCCAGGCCGAGCTCCTACGAGCAGTACTTC. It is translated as CASSLARPSSYEQYF.

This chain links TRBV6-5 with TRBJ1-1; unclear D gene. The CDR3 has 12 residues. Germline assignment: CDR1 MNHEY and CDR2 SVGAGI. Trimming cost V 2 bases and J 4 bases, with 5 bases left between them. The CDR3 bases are TGTGCCAGCAGTTACGACACCACTGAAGCTTTCTTT. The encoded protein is CASSYDTTEAFF.

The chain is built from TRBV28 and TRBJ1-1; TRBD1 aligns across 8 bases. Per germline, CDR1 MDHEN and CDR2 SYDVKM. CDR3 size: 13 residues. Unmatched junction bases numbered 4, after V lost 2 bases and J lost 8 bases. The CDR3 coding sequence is TGTGCCAGCAGTTTAGGACAGGGTCGCGAAGCTTTCTTT. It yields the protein CASSLGQGREAFF. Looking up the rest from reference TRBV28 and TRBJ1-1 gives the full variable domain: DVKVTQSSRYLVKRTGEKVFLECVQDMDHENMFWYRQDPGLGLRLIYFSYDVKMKEKGDIPEGYSVSREKKERFSLILESASTNQTSMYLCASSLGQGREAFFGQGTRLTVV.

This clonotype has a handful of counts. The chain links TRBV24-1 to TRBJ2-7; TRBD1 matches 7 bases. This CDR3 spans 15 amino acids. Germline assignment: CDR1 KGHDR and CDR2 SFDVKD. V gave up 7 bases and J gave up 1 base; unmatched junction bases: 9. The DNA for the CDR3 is TGTGCCACCAGATCCGGGACAGCCGTTTCCTACGAGCAGTACTTC. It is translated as CATRSGTAVSYEQYF.

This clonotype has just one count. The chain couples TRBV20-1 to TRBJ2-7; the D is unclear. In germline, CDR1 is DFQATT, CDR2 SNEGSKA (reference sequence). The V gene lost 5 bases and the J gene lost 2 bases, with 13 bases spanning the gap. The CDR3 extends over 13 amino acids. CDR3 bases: TGCAGTGCTGCGTCAATCGGAGCCTACGAGCAGTACTTC. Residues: CSAASIGAYEQYF.

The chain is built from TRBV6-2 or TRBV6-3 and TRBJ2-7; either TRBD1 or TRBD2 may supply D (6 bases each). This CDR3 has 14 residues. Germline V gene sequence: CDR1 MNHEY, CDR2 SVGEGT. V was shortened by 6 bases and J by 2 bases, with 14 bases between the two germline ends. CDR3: CASRLDGGPYEQYF. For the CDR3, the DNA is TGTGCCAGCAGACTAGACGGGGGCCCCTACGAGCAGTACTTC.

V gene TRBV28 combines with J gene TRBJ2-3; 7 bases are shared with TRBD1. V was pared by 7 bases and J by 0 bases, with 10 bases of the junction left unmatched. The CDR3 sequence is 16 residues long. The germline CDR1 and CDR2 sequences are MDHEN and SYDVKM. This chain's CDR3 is CASKQGQQGSTDTQYF. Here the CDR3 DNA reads TGTGCCAGCAAACAGGGACAGCAAGGTAGCACAGATACGCAGTATTTT.

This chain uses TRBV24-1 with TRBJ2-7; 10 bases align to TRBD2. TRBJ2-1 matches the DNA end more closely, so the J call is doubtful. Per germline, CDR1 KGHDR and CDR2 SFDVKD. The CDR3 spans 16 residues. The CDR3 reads CATSDLLASGSHEQFF. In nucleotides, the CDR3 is TGTGCCACCAGTGATTTGTTAGCTAGCGGGAGCCATGAGCAGTTCTTC.

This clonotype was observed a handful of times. CDR3 in DNA: TGTGCCAGCACCTGGGCCAAAAACATTCAGTACTTC. Its translation is CASTWAKNIQYF. This chain links TRBV12-3 or TRBV12-4 with TRBJ2-4; D uncertain. V gave up 7 bases and J gave up 1 base, with 5 bases separating them. The CDR3 has 12 amino acids.

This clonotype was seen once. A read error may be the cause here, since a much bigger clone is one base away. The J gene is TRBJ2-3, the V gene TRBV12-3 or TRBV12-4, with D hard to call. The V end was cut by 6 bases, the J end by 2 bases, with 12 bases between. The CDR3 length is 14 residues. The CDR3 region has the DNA TGTGCCAGCAGGTTGGATCGGATCACAGATACGCAGTATTTT. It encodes CASRLDRITDTQYF.